This entry lists 25 T cell receptor beta chains sequenced from one sample in a study of cytomegalovirus exposure and HLA in healthy donors. The primer mix had 60 Vbeta and 13 Jbeta primers. The repertoire was sequenced with immunoSEQ multiplex PCR; TCRdb's copy has only in-frame clones and lacks some. The sample consists of roughly 150,000 clones, under 70% of them appearing once. The material sequenced was PBMCs. These receptors were obtained from a woman aged 25 to 45 in good health and CMV-seropositive.

V usage is TRBV5-4 and J usage is TRBJ1-2; TRBD1 aligns across 10 bases. CDR1 and CDR2 (germline): SGHNT, YYREEE (reference sequence). V was clipped by 5 bases and J by 5 bases; unmatched bases: 12. The CDR3 has 16 amino acids. The CDR3 reads CASRRTGTGVQYGYTF. The CDR3 nucleotides read TGTGCCAGCAGACGAACCGGGACAGGGGTACAGTATGGCTACACCTTC.

CDR3 residues: CASSLAGLAEQETQYF. The CDR3 bases are TGCGCCAGCAGCTTGGCAGGACTAGCGGAACAAGAGACCCAGTACTTC. The rearrangement links TRBV5-1 to TRBJ2-5; 10 bases fit TRBD2. This CDR3 comprises 16 residues. Looked up from germline, CDR1 is SGHRS and CDR2 is YFSETQ. V shed 0 bases and J 2 bases; nucleotides not matched to a gene: 4.

The V gene is TRBV27, the J gene TRBJ2-3, with D maybe TRBD1 (6 bases). Germline-derived CDR1 and CDR2 are MNHEY and SMNVEV (reference sequence). The CDR3 runs 13 residues. V gave up 4 bases and J gave up 8 bases, with 13 bases separating them. This CDR3 is CASSSMTGTTQYF. The CDR3 nucleotides are TGTGCCAGCAGTTCGATGACAGGAACTACGCAGTATTTT.

A few counts support this clone. J is TRBJ2-5 and V is TRBV6-1, with 8 bases fitting TRBD1. This CDR3 region has 14 residues. After removal of 2 bases from V and 4 bases from J, the junction contained 3 bases not matched to a gene. Germline V gene lookup returns CDR1 MNHNS and CDR2 SASEGT. CDR3 sequence (DNA): TGTGCCAGCAGTGAACCTGGGACAGGAGAGACCCAGTACTTC. It specifies CASSEPGTGETQYF.

The V and J genes are TRBV4-1 and TRBJ1-1, with D tentatively TRBD1 (6 bases). The CDR3 loop spans 14 amino acids. The V end was cut by 7 bases, the J end by 1 base, with 13 bases between. The germline V gene encodes CDR1 MGHRA and CDR2 YSYEKL. CDR3 nucleotides: TGCGCCAGCACAACAGGGCAGGCGAACACTGAAGCTTTCTTT. It codes for CASTTGQANTEAFF.

The chain joins TRBV5-1 to TRBJ2-4; D gene uncertain. The length of the CDR3 is 17 residues. Germline V gene lookup returns CDR1 SGHRS and CDR2 YFSETQ. V lost 0 bases and J lost 1, with 14 bases in between. The CDR3 region is CASSLDLRSVAKNIQYF. CDR3 sequence (DNA): TGCGCCAGCAGCTTGGATCTCCGGAGCGTTGCCAAAAACATTCAGTACTTC.

The CDR3 is CASSGAASKNDETQYF. Written as DNA, the CDR3 is TGTGCCAGCAGTGGGGCGGCCTCCAAGAATGACGAGACCCAGTACTTC. The chain uses TRBV7-9 and TRBJ2-5, with D perhaps matching TRBD1 (5 bases). V was clipped by 6 bases and J by 5 bases, with 22 bases between them. The CDR3 extends over 16 amino acids. Germline CDR1 SEHNR, CDR2 FQNEAQ (reference sequence).

This chain connects TRBV6-6 to TRBJ1-5; D may be TRBD1 (5 bases). The CDR3 has 14 amino acids. Trimming took 3 bases from V and 7 from J, leaving 13 bases between them. The germline V gene encodes CDR1 MNHNY and CDR2 SVGAGI (reference sequence). The CDR3: CASSYQGDRQPQHF. The CDR3 region has the DNA TGTGCCAGCAGTTATCAAGGGGATCGGCAGCCCCAGCATTTT.

The chain carries TRBV19 and TRBJ2-5, with D perhaps matching TRBD2 (6 bases). The CDR3 length is 15 residues. Per germline, CDR1 LNHDA and CDR2 SQIVND (reference sequence). V lost 5 bases and J 7 bases, leaving 20 bases between the germline ends. CDR3 sequence: CASSEYGTSLGTQYF. CDR3 DNA: TGTGCCAGTAGTGAATACGGGACTTCCCTCGGGACCCAGTACTTC.

This clone was found a few times. The V and J genes are TRBV2 and TRBJ1-2; no clear D gene. Trimming took 3 bases from V and 3 from J, leaving 8 bases between them. The CDR3 consists of 13 residues. CDR1 is SNHLY, CDR2 FYNNEI, per germline. CDR3 amino acids: CASSEETYYGYTF. DNA for the CDR3: TGTGCCAGCAGTGAGGAGACCTACTATGGCTACACCTTC.

The chain uses TRBV18 and TRBJ1-1, with TRBD1 matching 9 bases. V gave up 4 bases and J gave up 1 base; unmatched junction bases: 1. The germline CDR1 and CDR2 sequences are KGHSH and LQKENI. This CDR3 spans 14 amino acids. In nucleotides, the CDR3 is TGTGCCAGCTCACAGGGACAGGGGAACACTGAAGCTTTCTTT. This encodes CASSQGQGNTEAFF.

CDR3 region: CASRPILAGGETQYF. CDR3 nucleotide sequence: TGTGCCAGCAGGCCTATCCTCGCCGGGGGAGAGACCCAGTACTTC. The chain recombines TRBV6-5 with TRBJ2-5; the D gene is possibly TRBD2 (6 bases). Germline V CDR1 and CDR2: MNHEY, SVGAGI. The CDR3 has 15 residues. V was clipped by 6 bases and J by 4 bases, with 18 bases between them.

This clone showed up just once. This chain's CDR3 is CASSVLAGGYEQYF. CDR3 in DNA: TGCGCCAGCAGTGTTCTAGCGGGAGGCTACGAGCAGTACTTC. This chain uses TRBV10-1 with TRBJ2-7; TRBD2 matches 11 bases. V was pared by 4 bases and J by 3 bases, with 2 bases of the junction left unmatched. The CDR3 loop spans 14 amino acids. Germline lookup yields CDR1 WNHNN and CDR2 SYGVQD (reference sequence).

The chain recombines TRBV7-2 with TRBJ1-2; no clear D gene. Germline CDR1 and CDR2: SGHTA and FQGNSA. The CDR3 is 14 amino acids. V dropped 5 bases and J dropped 0 bases, with 10 bases sitting between them. CDR3 sequence reads: CASSEMASNYGYTF. The CDR3 DNA reads TGTGCCAGCAGCGAAATGGCTTCTAACTATGGCTACACCTTC. Supplemented by reference TRBV7-2 and TRBJ1-2, the full variable domain reads GAGVSQSPSNKVTEKGKDVELRCDPISGHTALYWYRQSLGQGLEFLIYFQGNSAPDKSGLPSDRFSAERTGGSVSTLTIQRTQQEDSAVYLCASSEMASNYGYTFGSGTRLTVV.

This clone turned up a few times. CDR3 region: CAWSDREAYSNQPQHF. In DNA form, the CDR3 reads TGTGCCTGGTCGGACAGGGAGGCCTATAGCAATCAGCCCCAGCATTTT. J is TRBJ1-5 and V is TRBV30; 8 nucleotides line up with TRBD1. The CDR3 totals 16 residues. V lost 5 bases and J lost 0; bases outside the gene matches: 9. Germline CDR1 and CDR2: GTSNPN and SVGIG (reference sequence). Complete variable domain (other parts from reference TRBV30 and TRBJ1-5): SQTIHQWPATLVQPVGSPLSLECTVEGTSNPNLYWYRQAAGRGLQLLFYSVGIGQISSEVPQNLSASRPQDRQFILSSKKLLLSDSGFYLCAWSDREAYSNQPQHFGDGTRLSIL.

This chain uses TRBV30 with TRBJ1-1, with 7 bases identical to TRBD1. Germline CDR1 reads GTSNPN; CDR2 reads SVGIG (reference sequence). The CDR3 covers 15 residues. Trimming at V came to 0 bases and at J to 1 base, leaving 5 bases not matched to a gene. CDR3 nucleotides: TGTGCCTGGAGTGTCCGGGACAGACCGAACACTGAAGCTTTCTTT. Amino acid sequence: CAWSVRDRPNTEAFF. The whole variable domain, filled in from reference TRBV30 and TRBJ1-1, reads SQTIHQWPATLVQPVGSPLSLECTVEGTSNPNLYWYRQAAGRGLQLLFYSVGIGQISSEVPQNLSASRPQDRQFILSSKKLLLSDSGFYLCAWSVRDRPNTEAFFGQGTRLTVV.

The rearrangement uses TRBV7-2 and TRBJ2-5, with 8 bases matching TRBD2. CDR3 length: 13 residues. The V segment lost 2 bases and the J segment 5 bases; nucleotides outside the gene matches: 1. From germline, CDR1 is SGHTA and CDR2 FQGNSA. CDR3 region: CASSLRGGETQYF. CDR3 in DNA: TGTGCCAGCAGCTTACGGGGGGGGGAGACCCAGTACTTC.

This chain uses TRBV30 with TRBJ2-1; D call uncertain. This CDR3 contains 11 residues. Germline V gene sequence: CDR1 GTSNPN, CDR2 SVGIG (reference sequence). Trimming left V 0 bases short and J 9 bases short, with 6 bases between. In nucleotides, the CDR3 is TGTGCCTGGAGTGTACAATTTGAGCAGTTCTTC. This gives the protein CAWSVQFEQFF.

For the CDR3, the DNA is TGTGCCAGCAGCCCACGCCCCGCGCCTGATAGCAATCAGCCCCAGCATTTT. Protein: CASSPRPAPDSNQPQHF. The chain combines TRBV28 with TRBJ1-5, with D unresolved. The V gene lost 6 bases and the J gene lost 0 bases, with 18 bases spanning the gap. This CDR3 comprises 17 residues. Germline CDR1 is MDHEN and CDR2 is SYDVKM.

About this clone itself: One end of the junction is discordant with germline, which a read error may explain. The V gene is TRBV5-8, the J gene TRBJ1-2; possible D gene TRBD1, 5 bases. The CDR3 runs 15 residues. Germline CDR1 is SGHTS and CDR2 is YDEGEE. CDR3 sequence reads: CASSLGQMINCGYTF. Here the CDR3 DNA reads TGTGCCAGCAGCTTGGGACAGATGATTAACTGTGGCTACACCTTC.

This clone came up a few times. J is TRBJ2-3 and V is TRBV14; TRBD2 matches at 8 bases. The germline CDR1 and CDR2 sequences are SGHDN and FVKESK. The CDR3 sequence is 15 residues long. V lost 2 bases, J lost 0 bases, and 1 base stayed unmatched. CDR3 loop: CASSQIAGSTDTQYF. DNA of the CDR3: TGTGCCAGCAGCCAAATAGCGGGGAGCACAGATACGCAGTATTTT. Supplemented by reference TRBV14 and TRBJ2-3, the full variable domain reads EAGVTQFPSHSVIEKGQTVTLRCDPISGHDNLYWYRRVMGKEIKFLLHFVKESKQDESGMPNNRFLAERTGGTYSTLKVQPAELEDSGVYFCASSQIAGSTDTQYFGPGTRLTVL.

CDR3 region: CASSQDGAAGSSEQYF. Written as DNA, the CDR3 is TGTGCCAGCAGCCAAGATGGAGCAGCGGGGAGTAGCGAGCAGTACTTC. This chain joins TRBV4-2 and TRBJ2-7, with 7 bases that match TRBD2. V lost 0 bases and J lost 6; bases outside the gene matches: 11. The CDR3 runs to 16 residues. Germline V gene lookup returns CDR1 LGHNA and CDR2 YNFKEQ.

In its sample, this clone was seen a few times. The V gene is TRBV28, the J gene TRBJ1-6; 9 bases agree with TRBD1. V trimming: 2 bases; J trimming: 4 bases; junction bases outside the gene matches: 12. This CDR3 is 19 amino acids long. Germline-derived CDR1 and CDR2 are MDHEN and SYDVKM. CDR3 residues: CASSLVATGGAGYNSPLHF. Written as DNA, the CDR3 is TGTGCCAGCAGTTTAGTCGCAACAGGGGGCGCGGGGTATAATTCACCCCTCCACTTT.

The rearrangement links TRBV28 to TRBJ2-3; 8 positions agree with TRBD2. V lost 4 bases to trimming and J lost 3 bases; unmatched junction nucleotides: 6. CDR1 MDHEN and CDR2 SYDVKM come from the germline V gene. The CDR3 runs to 15 residues. The CDR3 protein is CASSSVGGGTDTQYF. The DNA for the CDR3 is TGTGCCAGCAGTTCAGTCGGGGGGGGAACAGATACGCAGTATTTT.

With respect to this clone: Germline and junction disagree at one end, which may indicate a read error. Additional DNA sequences in this sample encode the identical CDR3. This chain joins TRBV25-1 and TRBJ1-6, with D hard to call. CDR3 size: 13 residues. Per the germline V gene, CDR1 is MGHDK and CDR2 is SYGVNS. In nucleotides, the CDR3 is TGTGCCAGCACTAGCCAGCTAAATTCCCCCCTCCACTTT. The encoded protein is CASTSQLNSPLHF.